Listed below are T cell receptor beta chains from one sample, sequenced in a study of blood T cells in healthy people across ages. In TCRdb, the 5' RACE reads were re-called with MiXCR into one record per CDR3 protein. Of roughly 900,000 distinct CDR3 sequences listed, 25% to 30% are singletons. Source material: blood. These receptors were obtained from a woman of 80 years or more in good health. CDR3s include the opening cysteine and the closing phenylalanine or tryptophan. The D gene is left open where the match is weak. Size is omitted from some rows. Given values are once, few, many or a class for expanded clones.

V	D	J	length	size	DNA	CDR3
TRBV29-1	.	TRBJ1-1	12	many	TGCAGCGTTGAAAGGTGGGGGAGTGAAGCTTTCTTT	CSVERWGSEAFF
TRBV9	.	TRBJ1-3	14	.	TGTGCCAGCAGCGGTGGGACCTCTGGAAACACCATATATTTT	CASSGGTSGNTIYF
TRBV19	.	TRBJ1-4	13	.	TGTGCCAGTAAGGAGGGACGAGTCGAAAAACTGTTTTTT	CASKEGRVEKLFF
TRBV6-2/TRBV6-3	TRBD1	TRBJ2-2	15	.	TGTGCCAGCCATAAAGGGGGACAGACCCACCGGGAGCTGTTTTTT	CASHKGGQTHRELFF
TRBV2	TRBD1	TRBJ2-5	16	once	TGTGCCAGCAGTTCCGACAGGGGGCGGCGCAGAGAGACCCAGTACTTC	CASSSDRGRRRETQYF
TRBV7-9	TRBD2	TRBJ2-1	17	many	TGTGCCAGCAGACGTATAGCGGGGGGCAGCTCCTACAATGAGCAGTTCTTC	CASRRIAGGSSYNEQFF
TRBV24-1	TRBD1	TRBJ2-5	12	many	TGTGCCACCAGTGGGCCCGGACAGGCCCAGTACTTC	CATSGPGQAQYF
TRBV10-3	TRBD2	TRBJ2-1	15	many	TGTGCCATCAGTGACCCTAGCGGGGGCCTCAATGAGCAGTTCTTC	CAISDPSGGLNEQFF
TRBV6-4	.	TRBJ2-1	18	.	TGTGCCAGCAGTGACTCCTTCTTGAGGGGGGCCGCGTACAATGAGCAGTTCTTC	CASSDSFLRGAAYNEQFF
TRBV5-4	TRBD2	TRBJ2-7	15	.	TGTGCCAGCAGCTTGGGAGGCGGGGGGGACGACGAGCAGTACTTC	CASSLGGGGDDEQYF
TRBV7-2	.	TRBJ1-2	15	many	TGTGCCAGCAGCCAGTTTTTCGGGGGGCGGCTTGGCTACACCTTC	CASSQFFGGRLGYTF
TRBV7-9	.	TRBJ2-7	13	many	TGTGCCAGCAGCTTAGAGACCTCCTACGAGCAGTACTTC	CASSLETSYEQYF
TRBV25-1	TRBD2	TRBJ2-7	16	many	TGTGCCAGCAGGGCGGCCCTAGCGGTTAATTCCTACGAGCAGTACTTC	CASRAALAVNSYEQYF
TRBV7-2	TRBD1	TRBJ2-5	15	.	TGTGCCAGCAGCTTTCTAGGGGGCGCGAAAGAGACCCAGTACTTC	CASSFLGGAKETQYF
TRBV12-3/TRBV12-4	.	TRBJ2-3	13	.	TGTGCCAGCAGTCCGATCGAGGTAGATACGCAGTATTTT	CASSPIEVDTQYF
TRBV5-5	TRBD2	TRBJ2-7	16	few	TGTGCCAGCAGCCGGGGGGGGCAGGGACTTTCCTACGAGCAGTACTTC	CASSRGGQGLSYEQYF
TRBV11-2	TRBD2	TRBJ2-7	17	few	TGTGCCAGCAGCTCCCGGTTAGGACTAGCGGGGGACTACGAGCAGTACTTC	CASSSRLGLAGDYEQYF
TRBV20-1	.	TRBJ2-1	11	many	TGCAGTGCTAGAGCCTACAATGAGCAGTTCTTC	CSARAYNEQFF
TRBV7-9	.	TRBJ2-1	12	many	TGTGCCAGCAGCTTAGTGACAGTGTTACCGTTCTTC	CASSLVTVLPFF
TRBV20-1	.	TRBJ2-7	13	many	TGCAGTGCACCGGACTTAACCACCTACGAGCAGTACTTC	CSAPDLTTYEQYF
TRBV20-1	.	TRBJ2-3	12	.	TGCAGTGCTAGAACTGCGCAGGGTACGCAGTATTTT	CSARTAQGTQYF
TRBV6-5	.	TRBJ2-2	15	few	TGTGCCAGCAGTTACGAGGTTAGCGGAGCCGGGGAGCTGTTTTTT	CASSYEVSGAGELFF
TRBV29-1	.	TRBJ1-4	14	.	TGCAGCGCTGGAAGGGGGAGGCCAGCTGAAAAACTGTTTTTT	CSAGRGRPAEKLFF
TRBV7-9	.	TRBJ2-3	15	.	TGTGCCAGCAGCCTACGGTTGGGCCACACAGATACGCAGTATTTT	CASSLRLGHTDTQYF
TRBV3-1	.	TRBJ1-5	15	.	TGTGCCAGCAGCCAAGAGGGGGGGTCGTACGAGCCCCAGCATTTT	CASSQEGGSYEPQHF
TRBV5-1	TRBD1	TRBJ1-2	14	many	TGCGCCAGCAGCTTCGGGACAGGGGAGCGTGGCTACACCTTC	CASSFGTGERGYTF
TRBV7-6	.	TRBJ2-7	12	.	TGTGCCGTGGGCGGGGCGGGCTACGAGCAGTACTTC	CAVGGAGYEQYF
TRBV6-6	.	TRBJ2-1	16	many	TGTGCCAGCAGTTACTCTGTGGGGGTGTCTTACAATGAGCAGTTCTTC	CASSYSVGVSYNEQFF
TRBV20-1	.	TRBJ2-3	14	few	TGCAGTACTAGAGTCCAGACCTCTACAGATACGCAGTATTTT	CSTRVQTSTDTQYF
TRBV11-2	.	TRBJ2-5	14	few	TGTGCCAGCAGCACCGATCCCGCGGGAGAGACCCAGTACTTC	CASSTDPAGETQYF
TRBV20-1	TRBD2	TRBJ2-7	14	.	TGCAGTGCTACCTCTAGCGGGATGGGGTACGAGCAGTACTTC	CSATSSGMGYEQYF
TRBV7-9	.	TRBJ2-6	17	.	TGTGCCGGCAGCTTAAACGAGGGGGGAGGTGGGGCCAACGTCCTGACTTTC	CAGSLNEGGGGANVLTF
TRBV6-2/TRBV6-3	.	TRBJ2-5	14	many	TGTGCCAGCAGCCAGGGACCGTTCCAAGAGACCCAGTACTTC	CASSQGPFQETQYF
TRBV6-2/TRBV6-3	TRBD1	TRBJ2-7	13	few	TGTGCCAGCAGCGATTACAGGGGCTACGAGCAGTACTTC	CASSDYRGYEQYF
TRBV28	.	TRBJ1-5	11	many	TGTGCCAGCAGTTCTTATCAGCCCCAGCATTTT	CASSSYQPQHF
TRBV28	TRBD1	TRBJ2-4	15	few	TGTGCCAGCAGCCCTCCCGGACAGGGGTGGCACATTCAGTACTTC	CASSPPGQGWHIQYF
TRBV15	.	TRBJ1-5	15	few	TGTGCCACCAGCAGAGAGGTTCGGAACAGCCAGCCCCAGCATTTT	CATSREVRNSQPQHF
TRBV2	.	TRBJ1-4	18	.	TGTGCCAGCAGTGATGGACGGTGGGAGAGGGCAACTAATGAAAAACTGTTTTTT	CASSDGRWERATNEKLFF
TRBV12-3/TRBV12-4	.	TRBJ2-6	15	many	TGTGCCAGCAGTTGGGCGCAACCTGGGGCCAACGTCCTGACTTTC	CASSWAQPGANVLTF
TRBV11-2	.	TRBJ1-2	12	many	TGTGCCAGCAGCTTTTTGCTTCGTGGCTACACCTTC	CASSFLLRGYTF
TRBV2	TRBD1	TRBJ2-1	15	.	TGTGCCAGCAGTGTCGGGACAGGGACTTACAATGAGCAGTTCTTC	CASSVGTGTYNEQFF
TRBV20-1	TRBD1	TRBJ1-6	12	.	TGCAGTGCCCGGGACAGGCGGCCACCCCTCCACTTT	CSARDRRPPLHF
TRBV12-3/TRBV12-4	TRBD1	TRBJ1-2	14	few	TGTGCCAGCAGTTGGACAGGGAGATTTGAGGGCTACACCTTC	CASSWTGRFEGYTF